This TCR beta chain was observed in a study of technical replicates of blood from a handful of donors. CDR1 is SGHDT, CDR2 YYEEEE, per germline. The CDR3 totals 13 residues. Trimming took 0 bases from V and 12 from J, leaving 13 bases between them. Sequencing used immunoSEQ multiplex PCR; TCRdb keeps in-frame clones, though not all of them. The sample comprises almost 70,000 clones, approximately 88% of which are singletons, and around 4.6% rests with the top ten. The clonotype was recovered from a human donor in good health. Some clones in this sample may be carry-over from other donors' samples. The rearrangement uses TRBV5-6 and TRBJ2-1; D ambiguous. The sequencing input was PBMCs. This CDR3 reads CASSLELAPRQFF. The CDR3 DNA reads TGTGCCAGCAGCTTGGAGTTGGCCCCCCGGCAGTTCTTC.